This TCR beta chain was profiled in a study of shared clonotypes between healthy human individuals. Trimming removed 10 bases at V and 8 bases at J, with 17 bases between. Germline CDR1 is MNHEY and CDR2 is SVGAGI. There are 12 residues in the CDR3. Some clones are missing from TCRdb's copy, which holds only in-frame ones; the method was immunoSEQ multiplex PCR. In the table there are about 2.4 million clones, 93% of which are singletons. This TCR was sampled from a young man in good health. Some clones in this sample may be carry-over from other donors' samples. This sequence joins TRBV6-5 and TRBJ2-5; D is perhaps TRBD1 (6 bases). The source material was naive CD4+ T cells from PBMCs. Subset indicated: CD45RA+ positively selected. The CDR3, as DNA: TGTGCCACTAGGGGGACCGAGAGTACCCAGTACTTC. Its translation is CATRGTESTQYF.